A selection of T cell receptor beta chains follows, all from one sample in a study of control samples from healthy donors and cancer patients. The assay was immunoSEQ multiplex PCR, and TCRdb's table has in-frame clones only and misses some. The sample has hundreds of thousands of clones; 80% to 95% are singletons. Sequencing input: PBMCs. The receptor set was obtained from a man in his forties with head and neck cancer. CDR3s include the opening cysteine and the closing phenylalanine or tryptophan. The order of the fields is V gene, clone size, D gene, J gene, CDR3 DNA, CDR3 protein. The D gene is left open where the match is weak. Some rows have no size entry. The others give once, few or many, or a class for an expanded clone.

>TRBV6-5|-|TRBD1|TRBJ1-2
TGTGCCAGCAGCAGACAGGGTTATGGCTACACCTTC
CASSRQGYGYTF
>TRBV28|-|TRBD1|TRBJ1-2
TGTGCCACTAAGACAGGGGCAGTGGGGGGCTACACCTTC
CATKTGAVGGYTF
>TRBV2|-|-|TRBJ1-2
TGTGCCAGCAGTTTGGAAAAAACTAACTATGGCTACACCTTC
CASSLEKTNYGYTF
>TRBV30|once|TRBD2|TRBJ2-1
TGTGCCTGGAGTGTATTTGGGACTAGCGCCATCTTC
CAWSVFGTSAIF
>TRBV3-1/TRBV3-2|few|-|TRBJ1-2
TGTGCCAGCAGCCAAGGTGGCACCGATCTCGACTATGGCTACACCTTC
CASSQGGTDLDYGYTF
>TRBV15|-|-|TRBJ1-5
TGTGCCACCAGCAGAGTTTCGGCAACAGGAGCTATGTTTGGCAATCAGCCCCAGCATTTT
CATSRVSATGAMFGNQPQHF
>TRBV6-5|-|TRBD1|TRBJ1-4
TGTGCCAGCAAAAGGACAGGGGAAGAAAAACTGTTTTTT
CASKRTGEEKLFF
>TRBV7-8|-|-|TRBJ1-6
TGTGCCAGCAGCCCTTCAGGGACCGGAGATTCACCCCTCCACTTT
CASSPSGTGDSPLHF
>TRBV6-5|-|-|TRBJ1-2
TGTGCCAGCAAAATGGGGGGGCCTTTTGACTATGGCTACACCTTC
CASKMGGPFDYGYTF
>TRBV28|-|TRBD2|TRBJ2-5
TGTGCCAGCAGTTTACCTGCGGGAGTGGGGGAGACCCAGTACTTC
CASSLPAGVGETQYF
>TRBV2|-|-|TRBJ2-4
TGTGCCAGCAGTGATCCGGTCCGAGCCAAAAACATTCAGTACTTC
CASSDPVRAKNIQYF
>TRBV12-3/TRBV12-4|-|-|TRBJ2-7
TGTGCCAGCAGTCTGGGACTCGGCGAGCAGTACTTC
CASSLGLGEQYF
>TRBV6-6|-|TRBD1|TRBJ2-7
TGTGCCAGCAGTTACCCCGCACAGGGGAACGAGCAGTACTTC
CASSYPAQGNEQYF
>TRBV30|-|-|TRBJ1-5
TGTGCCTGGAGGGGATCGGGACGAGGTCAGCCCCAGCATTTT
CAWRGSGRGQPQHF
>TRBV7-9|-|-|TRBJ1-2
TGTGCCAGCAGCTTAGGCCAGGGGAATGGCTACACCTTC
CASSLGQGNGYTF
>TRBV7-9|-|-|TRBJ2-1
TGTGCCAGCAGCTTAGTAGCCAGGGGGGTTAATGAGCAGTTCTTC
CASSLVARGVNEQFF
>TRBV4-1|once|-|TRBJ2-5
TGCGCCAGCAGCCAAACGGGACGGAGACACTTC
CASSQTGRRHF
>TRBV6-4|-|-|TRBJ2-1
TGTGCCAGCAGAGCTGGGAATGAGCAGTTCTTC
CASRAGNEQFF
>TRBV6-5|-|-|TRBJ2-2
TGTGCCAATAAAGACAGGGAGGTCGGGGAGCTGTTTTTT
CANKDREVGELFF
>TRBV5-1|-|-|TRBJ1-2
TGCGCCAGCAGCGCCTGGGGATCTGGCTACACCTTC
CASSAWGSGYTF
>TRBV10-3|-|-|TRBJ2-3
TGTGCCATCAGTGAATACCGCACAGATACGCAGTATTTT
CAISEYRTDTQYF
>TRBV6-5|-|-|TRBJ2-6
TGTGCCAGCAGCGCAGAGGGCTCTGGGGCCAACGTCCTGACTTTC
CASSAEGSGANVLTF
>TRBV5-6|-|TRBD1|TRBJ2-5
TGTGCCAGCAGCTTGGGCCCGACAGGGTGGCAAGAGACCCAGTACTTC
CASSLGPTGWQETQYF
>TRBV6-2/TRBV6-3|few|TRBD1|TRBJ1-1
TGTGCCAGCAGTCCCGGACAGGGCACTGAAGCTTTCTTT
CASSPGQGTEAFF
>TRBV28|-|-|TRBJ2-1
TGTGCCAGCAGCCCCGGACATGCGGTCAGCTCCTACAATGAGCAGTTCTTC
CASSPGHAVSSYNEQFF
>TRBV19|-|-|TRBJ1-5
TGTGCCAGCCACCTACCGGGGGCTGGCAATCAGCCCCAGCATTTT
CASHLPGAGNQPQHF
>TRBV9|-|-|TRBJ2-5
TGTGCCAGCAGCGCTAAAACGGGGGGCAGGGAGACCCAGTACTTC
CASSAKTGGRETQYF
>TRBV28|-|TRBD1|TRBJ2-7
TGTGCCAGCAGGTCTGACCCGGGACAGGGGGCCTACGAGCAGTACTTC
CASRSDPGQGAYEQYF
>TRBV30|-|-|TRBJ1-1
TGTGCCTGGACCCCCGCAGGGGTGAACACTGAAGCTTTCTTT
CAWTPAGVNTEAFF
>TRBV9|once|-|TRBJ2-3
TGTGCCAGCAGCGTGTCCGGGGCCACAGATACGCAGTATTTT
CASSVSGATDTQYF
>TRBV6-5|-|-|TRBJ1-1
TGTGCCAGCATCCCACCCCAAGCGAACACTGAAGCTTTCTTT
CASIPPQANTEAFF
>TRBV9|once|TRBD2|TRBJ2-1
TGTGCCAGCAGCGGACCCCTAGCGGGGGCCTCCTACAATGAGCAGTTCTTC
CASSGPLAGASYNEQFF
>TRBV9|-|TRBD2|TRBJ2-7
TGTGCCAGCAGCGTATTGGCTAGCGGGAGTAGCGAGCAGTACTTC
CASSVLASGSSEQYF
>TRBV9|-|-|TRBJ2-3
TGTGCCAGCAGTGAACCCCGGGGGACGCCCGATACGACGCAGTATTTT
CASSEPRGTPDTTQYF
>TRBV9|once|-|TRBJ1-1
TGTGCCAGCAGCGTGGGAACGGGGGTTCACACTGAAGCTTTCTTT
CASSVGTGVHTEAFF
>TRBV11-2|-|TRBD1|TRBJ2-3
TGTGCCAGCAGAGGGGGCAGGGGGCTCGCAGATACGCAGTATTTT
CASRGGRGLADTQYF
>TRBV19|-|-|TRBJ2-2
TGTGCCACGCGAACTGGGTTCGGTTTCGGCGGGGAGCTGTTTTTT
CATRTGFGFGGELFF
>TRBV13|-|TRBD2|TRBJ2-1
TGTGCCAGCTGGCTAGCGGGAGGGTCGAATGAGCAGTTCTTC
CASWLAGGSNEQFF
>TRBV2|-|-|TRBJ2-3
TGTGCCAGCAGTGTGGAAGGTACGCAGTATTTT
CASSVEGTQYF
>TRBV3-1/TRBV3-2|-|-|TRBJ2-2
TGTGCCAGCAGCCCTTGGCGGGAAGGCACCGGGGAGCTGTTTTTT
CASSPWREGTGELFF
>TRBV25-1|-|TRBD1|TRBJ2-1
TGTGCCAGCAGTGAGGTGGCAGGGGGATACAATGAGCAGTTCTTC
CASSEVAGGYNEQFF
>TRBV28|-|TRBD1|TRBJ1-4
TGTGCCAGCACCTCCCCCCAGGGGGCTTCTGAAAAACTGTTTTTT
CASTSPQGASEKLFF
>TRBV5-4|once|-|TRBJ1-3
TGTGCCAGCAGCTCTCCTACGACAGGTGGAAACACCATATATTTT
CASSSPTTGGNTIYF
>TRBV28|-|-|TRBJ1-1
TGTGCCAGCGCCCACAGTCGCGACTTGAACACTGAAGCTTTCTTT
CASAHSRDLNTEAFF
>TRBV9|-|TRBD2|TRBJ2-7
TGTGCCAGCAGCGTGGAAGCGGGAGGGGTCGTCCACGAGCAGTACTTC
CASSVEAGGVVHEQYF
>TRBV18|-|-|TRBJ1-6
TGTGCCAGCTCACCACTTCGGGATAGCTCCTATAATTCACCCCTCCACTTT
CASSPLRDSSYNSPLHF
>TRBV5-1|-|TRBD1|TRBJ1-6
TGCGCCAGCAGCCCCGGGACAGTTGCCGATTCACCCCTCCACTTT
CASSPGTVADSPLHF
>TRBV3-1/TRBV3-2|-|-|TRBJ1-6
TGTGCCAGCAGCCAAGAAGGCAGGGGTTCACCCCTCCACTTT
CASSQEGRGSPLHF
>TRBV28|-|TRBD2|TRBJ2-5
TGTGCTAGTGAAGCGGGAGGAAGTACGGAGACCCAGTACTTC
CASEAGGSTETQYF
>TRBV5-1|-|-|TRBJ2-7
TGCGCCAGCAGCTTGGACGGGGCGAGCTCCTACGAGCAGTACTTC
CASSLDGASSYEQYF
>TRBV11-2|once|-|TRBJ2-3
TGTGCCAGCAGCTTCCTAAGCACAGATACGCAGTATTTT
CASSFLSTDTQYF
>TRBV25-1|once|TRBD1|TRBJ2-7
TGTGCCAGCAGTGACAGGGGGCAATCCTACGAGCAGTACTTC
CASSDRGQSYEQYF
>TRBV30|few|-|TRBJ1-5
TGTGCCCTGGGACGGAACAATCAGCCCCAGCATTTT
CALGRNNQPQHF
>TRBV28|-|TRBD1|TRBJ2-7
TGTGCCAGCAGTACCCGTCGGACAGGGGGCCCCCACGAGCAGTACTTC
CASSTRRTGGPHEQYF